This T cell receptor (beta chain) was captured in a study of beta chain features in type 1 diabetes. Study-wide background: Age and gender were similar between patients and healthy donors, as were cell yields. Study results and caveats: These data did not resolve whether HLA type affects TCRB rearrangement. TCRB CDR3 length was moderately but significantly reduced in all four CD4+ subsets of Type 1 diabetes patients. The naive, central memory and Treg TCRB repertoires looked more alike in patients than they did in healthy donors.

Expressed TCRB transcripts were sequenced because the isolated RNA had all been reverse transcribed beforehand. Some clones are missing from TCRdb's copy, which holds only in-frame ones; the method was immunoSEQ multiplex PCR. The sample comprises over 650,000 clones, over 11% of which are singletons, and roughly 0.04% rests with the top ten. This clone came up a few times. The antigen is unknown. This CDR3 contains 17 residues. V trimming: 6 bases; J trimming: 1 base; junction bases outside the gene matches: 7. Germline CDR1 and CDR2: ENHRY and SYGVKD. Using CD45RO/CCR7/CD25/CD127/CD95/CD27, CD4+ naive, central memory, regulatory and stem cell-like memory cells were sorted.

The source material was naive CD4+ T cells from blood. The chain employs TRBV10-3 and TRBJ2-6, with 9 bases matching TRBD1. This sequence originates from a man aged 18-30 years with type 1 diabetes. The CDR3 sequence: CAISGDRDLSGANVLTF. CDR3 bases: TGTGCCATCAGCGGGGACAGGGATCTATCTGGGGCCAACGTCCTGACTTTC.